This TCR beta chain appears in the sequencing data of a study of blood T cell repertoires in COVID-19 (dated by TCRdb to 2018 to 2020). About the study as a whole: The collaborator samples originated in the United States, Italy and Spain and spanned the acute and convalescent phases of COVID-19. Samples came from the ongoing ImmuneRACE study (first 160 participants) plus 1,254 subjects from 6 global collaborators. The dataset comprised deeply sampled blood TCRbeta repertoires from subjects exposed to, actively infected with, or recovered from COVID-19. The material from the prospective study consisted of cDNA or gDNA derived from T cells, B-cell-depleted T cells, or PBMCs. Sample metadata almost always included a de-identified subject ID, COVID-19 status, age in years and sex. The repertoires were released in a freely available public database meant as a resource for research on the immune response to SARS-CoV-2. Where available, HLA class I and class II types were taken from metadata supplied by the sample provider and were not determined by assay-based typing. Overall results and qualifications from the work: How much clinical and demographic metadata was included differed by source and by participant, and the metadata was provided uncurated.

Clipping removes 3 bases from V and 3 bases from J, with 4 as the unmatched junction base count. The CDR3 runs 15 amino acids, cysteine and phenylalanine included. Kept here is only the CDR3 DNA, which spans 45 bases and is read in frame from base 1. CDR1 and CDR2 were assigned from the germline V gene as SGHNT and YENEEA. Collaborating institutions collected whole blood in K2EDTA tubes following their own protocols. For TCRbeta analysis, collaborator samples were shipped as frozen whole blood, as isolated PBMCs, or as DNA extracted from either sample type. TCRbeta CDR3 regions were amplified from genomic DNA using the immunoSEQ Assay, a bias-controlled multiplex PCR. As for the authors' bioinformatics: Nucleated cell counts per sample were estimated from amplification of reference gene primers within the assay. Sequence reads were collapsed and filtered to measure the absolute abundance of every unique TCRbeta CDR3 rearrangement. For each sample, productive Simpson clonality was calculated as the square root of Simpson's diversity index over productive rearrangements. TCRdb limited this immuneACCESS table to in-frame rearrangements with V and J called. A share of clones is missing; checked studies link under half to unresolved V genes, and the rest is unexplained. V and J calls and clone size are those listed in that table; D and trimming were worked out from the DNA. Present in this sample are 200,000 to 250,000 clones, around four fifths of which were seen just once. Under 5% of the sample rests with the top ten.

For this clone: No cognate antigen has been identified for it. Base qualities are not at hand, and no much larger clone is one base apart.

The sequencing sample was made of peripheral blood. The receptor was isolated from a man aged 45-65 years with acute or convalescent COVID-19. The rearrangement joined TRBV11-3 to TRBJ2-7; 11 middle bases align to TRBD2. The base sequence is TGTGCCAGCAGCTTCGGGACTAGCGGCCTCTACGAGCAGTACTTC. Translated, this gives CASSFGTSGLYEQYF.